The entry below describes one TCR beta chain. A junction end diverges from the germline sequence, so it may reflect a read error. This entry comes from a study of cytomegalovirus exposure and HLA in healthy donors. Healthy bone marrow donors made up the cohort. The PCR used 60 Vbeta and 13 Jbeta primers. Sequencing used immunoSEQ multiplex PCR; TCRdb keeps in-frame clones, though not all of them. The table gives roughly 58,000 clones; the top ten clones make up roughly 11% of it. This CDR3 has 12 residues. The sequence derives from a woman between 50 and 59 years old in good health and CMV-seropositive. Sequencing was performed on PBMCs. The chain uses TRBV23-1 and TRBJ2-1; 9 positions agree with TRBD1. TRBV23-1 is an open reading frame, and its role is uncertain. CDR3 in amino acids: CASSQFRDRALF. Here the CDR3 DNA reads TGCGCCAGCAGTCAATTCCGGGACAGGGCCCTCTTC.